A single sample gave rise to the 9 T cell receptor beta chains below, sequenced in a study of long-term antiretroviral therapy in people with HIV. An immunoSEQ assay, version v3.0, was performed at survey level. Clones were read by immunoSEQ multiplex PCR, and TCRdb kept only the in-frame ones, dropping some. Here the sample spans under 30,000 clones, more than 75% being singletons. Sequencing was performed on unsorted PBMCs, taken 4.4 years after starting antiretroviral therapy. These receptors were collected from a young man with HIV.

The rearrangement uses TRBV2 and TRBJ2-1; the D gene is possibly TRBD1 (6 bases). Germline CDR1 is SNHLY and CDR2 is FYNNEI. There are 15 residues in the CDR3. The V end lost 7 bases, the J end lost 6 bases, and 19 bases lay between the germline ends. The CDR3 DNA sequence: TGTGCCAGCATCATGGACAGAGCGAGTCCCAATGAGCAGTTCTTC. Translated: CASIMDRASPNEQFF.

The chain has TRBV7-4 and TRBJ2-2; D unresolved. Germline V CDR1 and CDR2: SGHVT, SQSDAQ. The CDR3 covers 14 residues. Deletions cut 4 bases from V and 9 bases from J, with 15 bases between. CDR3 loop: CASSSGPSPRELFF. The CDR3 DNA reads TGTGCCAGCAGCTCCGGGCCTTCCCCGAGGGAGCTGTTTTTT. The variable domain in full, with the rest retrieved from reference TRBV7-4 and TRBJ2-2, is GAGVSQSPRYKVAKRGRDVALRCDSISGHVTLYWYRQTLGQGSEVLTYSQSDAQRDKSGRPSGRFSAERPERSVSTLKIQRTEQGDSAVYLCASSSGPSPRELFFGEGSRLTVL.

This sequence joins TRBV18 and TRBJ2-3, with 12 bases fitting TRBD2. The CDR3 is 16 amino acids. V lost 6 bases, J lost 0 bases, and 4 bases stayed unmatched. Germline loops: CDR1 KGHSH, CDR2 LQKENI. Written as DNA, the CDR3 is TGTGCCAGCTCGGATGGGACTAGCGGGAGCACAGATACGCAGTATTTT. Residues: CASSDGTSGSTDTQYF. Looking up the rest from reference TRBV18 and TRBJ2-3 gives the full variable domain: NAGVMQNPRHLVRRRGQEARLRCSPMKGHSHVYWYRQLPEEGLKFMVYLQKENIIDESGMPKERFSAEFPKEGPSILRIQQVVRGDSAAYFCASSDGTSGSTDTQYFGPGTRLTVL.

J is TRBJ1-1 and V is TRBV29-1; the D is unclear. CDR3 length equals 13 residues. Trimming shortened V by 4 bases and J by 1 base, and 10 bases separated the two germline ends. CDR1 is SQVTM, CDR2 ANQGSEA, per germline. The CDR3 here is CSVVWTENTEAFF. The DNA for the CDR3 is TGCAGCGTTGTCTGGACGGAGAACACTGAAGCTTTCTTT.

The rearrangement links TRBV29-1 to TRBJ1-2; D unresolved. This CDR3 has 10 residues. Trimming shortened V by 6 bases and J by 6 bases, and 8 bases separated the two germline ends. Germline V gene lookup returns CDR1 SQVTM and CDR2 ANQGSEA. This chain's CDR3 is CSVPSNGYTF. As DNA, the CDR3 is TGCAGCGTACCCAGTAATGGCTACACCTTC.

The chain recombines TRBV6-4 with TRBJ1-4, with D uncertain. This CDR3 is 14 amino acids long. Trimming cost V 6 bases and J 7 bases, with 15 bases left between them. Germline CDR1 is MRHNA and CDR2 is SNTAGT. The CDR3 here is CASSPDGEGEKLFF. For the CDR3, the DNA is TGTGCCAGCAGCCCGGACGGAGAGGGTGAAAAACTGTTTTTT.

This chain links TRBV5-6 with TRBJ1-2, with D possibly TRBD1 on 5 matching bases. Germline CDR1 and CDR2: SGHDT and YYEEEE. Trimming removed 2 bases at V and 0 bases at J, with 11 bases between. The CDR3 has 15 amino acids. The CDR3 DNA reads TGTGCCAGCAGCTTTCGGGCAGGGACTAACTATGGCTACACCTTC. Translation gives CASSFRAGTNYGYTF. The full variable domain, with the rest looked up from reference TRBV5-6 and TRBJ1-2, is DAGVTQSPTHLIKTRGQQVTLRCSPKSGHDTVSWYQQALGQGPQFIFQYYEEEERQRGNFPDRFSGHQFPNYSSELNVNALLLGDSALYLCASSFRAGTNYGYTFGSGTRLTVV.

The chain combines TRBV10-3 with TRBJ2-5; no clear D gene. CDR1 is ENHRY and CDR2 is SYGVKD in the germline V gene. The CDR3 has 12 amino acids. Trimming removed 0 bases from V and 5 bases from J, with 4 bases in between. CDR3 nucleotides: TGTGCCATCAGTGAGTCGTGGGAGACCCAGTACTTC. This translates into CAISESWETQYF.

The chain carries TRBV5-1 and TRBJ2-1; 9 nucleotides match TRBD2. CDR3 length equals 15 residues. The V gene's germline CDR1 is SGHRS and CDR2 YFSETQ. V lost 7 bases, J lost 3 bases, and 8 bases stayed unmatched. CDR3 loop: CASSSGTSLYNEQFF. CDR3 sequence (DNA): TGCGCCAGCTCCTCCGGGACTAGCCTCTACAATGAGCAGTTCTTC.